This entry lists 26 T cell receptor beta chains sequenced from one sample in a study of cytomegalovirus exposure and HLA in healthy donors. PCR amplification relied on 60 Vbeta primers (plus 13 Jbeta primers). Here immunoSEQ multiplex PCR was the method, and the copy in TCRdb shows in-frame clones only, minus some. The sample gives about 160,000 clones, 80% of which show up once; around 4.3% is in the top ten. Sample: PBMCs. The receptors shown here come from a man aged 30-40 years in good health and CMV-seronegative.

This clone turned up a few times. The V call is TRBV29-1, the J call TRBJ2-1; 7 nucleotides match TRBD2. Trimming took 6 bases from V and 8 from J; bases not matched to a gene: 16. In germline, CDR1 is SQVTM, CDR2 ANQGSEA. The CDR3 extends over 15 amino acids. The CDR3 nucleotides read TGCAGCGTCCGGCCCCAGCGGGAAGGTGGTTATGAGCAGTTCTTC. Amino acid sequence: CSVRPQREGGYEQFF.

The chain uses TRBV9 and TRBJ1-1; possible D gene TRBD1, 6 bases. From germline, CDR1 is SGDLS and CDR2 YYNGEE. Trimming shortened V by 0 bases and J by 4 bases, and 10 bases separated the two germline ends. The CDR3 consists of 14 residues. CDR3: CASSVEDRSTEAFF. CDR3 coding DNA: TGTGCCAGCAGCGTAGAGGACAGAAGCACTGAAGCTTTCTTT. Full variable domain (outside the CDR3, taken from reference TRBV9 and TRBJ1-1): DSGVTQTPKHLITATGQRVTLRCSPRSGDLSVYWYQQSLDQGLQFLIQYYNGEERAKGNILERFSAQQFPDLHSELNLSSLELGDSALYFCASSVEDRSTEAFFGQGTRLTVV.

This clone was observed a handful of times. The rearrangement joins TRBV29-1 to TRBJ2-7; 8 bases align to TRBD1. V was clipped by 6 bases and J by 4 bases; unmatched bases: 14. The CDR3 is made up of 15 amino acids. Germline V gene data show CDR1 as SQVTM and CDR2 as ANQGSEA. The CDR3 DNA follows: TGCAGCGTCATGAAGACAGGGGACCCTGTATACGAGCAGTACTTC. It encodes CSVMKTGDPVYEQYF.

The CDR3 DNA sequence: TGTGCCAGCAGCTCTAAGACAATCCAAGAGACCCAGTACTTC. This sequence encodes CASSSKTIQETQYF. The chain joins TRBV5-4 to TRBJ2-5; D unclear. The ends were cut back, 3 bases at V and 1 base at J, with 10 bases in the middle. Germline-derived CDR1 and CDR2 are SGHNT and YYREEE (reference sequence). CDR3 length: 14 residues.

V is TRBV10-3 and J is TRBJ1-5; possibly TRBD1 for D (5 bases). The CDR3 is 13 amino acids. Trimming shortened V by 7 bases and J by 6 bases, and 13 bases separated the two germline ends. The germline V gene encodes CDR1 ENHRY and CDR2 SYGVKD. The CDR3 region is CAITSDTRQPQHF. DNA of the CDR3: TGTGCCATCACCTCGGACACTCGTCAGCCCCAGCATTTT.

The table lists this clone with a few counts. CDR3 nucleotides: TGTGCCAGCAGCCCGGACTTGCAAGAGACCCAGTACTTC. It yields the protein CASSPDLQETQYF. The chain joins TRBV14 to TRBJ2-5; D is possibly TRBD2 (5 bases). V was cut by 4 bases and J by 2 bases, with 8 bases left in between. Germline V gives CDR1 SGHDN, CDR2 FVKESK. The CDR3 has 13 amino acids. Supplemented by reference TRBV14 and TRBJ2-5, the full variable domain reads EAGVTQFPSHSVIEKGQTVTLRCDPISGHDNLYWYRRVMGKEIKFLLHFVKESKQDESGMPNNRFLAERTGGTYSTLKVQPAELEDSGVYFCASSPDLQETQYFGPGTRLLVL.

This sequence joins TRBV5-6 and TRBJ2-2; 11 nucleotides match TRBD2. Germline CDR1 reads SGHDT; CDR2 reads YYEEEE. The length of the CDR3 is 16 residues. Trimming cost V 3 bases and J 5 bases; bases outside gene matches: 6. The CDR3: CASSWGLAVETGELFF. For the CDR3, the DNA is TGTGCCAGCAGCTGGGGACTAGCGGTAGAAACCGGGGAGCTGTTTTTT.

This clone was found many times. CDR3 nucleotides: TGTGCCAGCAGCTTAGTGACTAGCGGGGAACACACCTTTGACACAGATACGCAGTATTTT. Encoded protein: CASSLVTSGEHTFDTDTQYF. The chain employs TRBV13 and TRBJ2-3; TRBD2 matches 11 bases. The CDR3 has 20 amino acids. V shed 1 base and J 2 bases; nucleotides not matched to a gene: 14. CDR1 is PRHDT, CDR2 FYEKMQ, per germline (reference sequence).

This sequence joins TRBV28 and TRBJ2-1; TRBD2 agrees at 12 bases. CDR3 length: 17 amino acids. J was trimmed by 4 bases and V by 6 bases; bases with no gene match: 10. Germline V lookup: CDR1 MDHEN, CDR2 SYDVKM. In DNA, the CDR3 is TGTGCCAGCAGCCCCCTAGCGGGAGGGCCCGTGTACAATGAGCAGTTCTTC. Translation: CASSPLAGGPVYNEQFF.

The rearrangement joins TRBV28 to TRBJ1-2, with 8 bases matching TRBD1. The CDR3 runs to 15 residues. Per the germline V gene, CDR1 is MDHEN and CDR2 is SYDVKM. With V trimmed by 8 bases and J by 4 bases, 12 bases remained unmatched. The CDR3 bases are TGTGCCAGCTCTGGTCAGGGGGCGCGAGGCTATGGCTACACCTTC. Translated: CASSGQGARGYGYTF.

The rearrangement links TRBV28 to TRBJ2-1, with 9 bases aligning to TRBD1. CDR1 is MDHEN, CDR2 SYDVKM, per germline. V was clipped by 8 bases and J by 3 bases; unmatched bases: 20. There are 19 residues in the CDR3. The CDR3 sequence: CASLSPGQGSGGIYNEQFF. CDR3 sequence (DNA): TGTGCCAGCCTCTCCCCCGGACAGGGGAGCGGTGGGATCTACAATGAGCAGTTCTTC. Complete variable domain (other parts from reference TRBV28 and TRBJ2-1): DVKVTQSSRYLVKRTGEKVFLECVQDMDHENMFWYRQDPGLGLRLIYFSYDVKMKEKGDIPEGYSVSREKKERFSLILESASTNQTSMYLCASLSPGQGSGGIYNEQFFGPGTRLTVL.

CDR3 amino acids: CASSLTGNTGELFF. In DNA, the CDR3 is TGTGCCAGCAGTTTAACAGGGAACACCGGGGAGCTGTTTTTT. The rearrangement uses TRBV28 and TRBJ2-2; a possible D gene is TRBD1 (5 bases). CDR3 size: 14 residues. V lost 2 bases and J 1 base, leaving 5 bases between the germline ends. Germline lookup yields CDR1 MDHEN and CDR2 SYDVKM.

This chain uses TRBV7-2 with TRBJ2-3, with 8 bases matching TRBD1. The CDR3 runs 17 residues. After removal of 4 bases from V and 4 bases from J, the junction contained 13 bases not matched to a gene. The germline gives CDR1 SGHTA, CDR2 FQGNSA. The CDR3 region is CASSSLLLTGDSDTQYF. CDR3 nucleotides: TGTGCCAGCAGCTCACTACTACTGACAGGGGATTCAGATACGCAGTATTTT.

For this clone: Other nucleotide sequences in the sample specify the same CDR3. V usage is TRBV6-5 and J usage is TRBJ2-7; 7 bases are a match to TRBD1. The CDR3 length is 14 residues. From germline, CDR1 is MNHEY and CDR2 SVGAGI. The V gene end was trimmed by 0 bases and the J gene end by 3 bases; junction bases not matched to a gene: 2. The CDR3 is CASSYSGTDYEQYF. The CDR3, as DNA: TGTGCCAGCAGTTACTCTGGGACAGACTACGAGCAGTACTTC.

The chain uses TRBV7-9 and TRBJ1-4, with D hard to call. From germline, CDR1 is SEHNR and CDR2 FQNEAQ (reference sequence). The CDR3 is 14 residues long. Trimming removed 4 bases from V and 8 bases from J, with 14 bases in between. CDR3 nucleotides: TGTGCCAGCAGCTCTGGGAGGCCGATGGAAAAACTGTTTTTT. Its translation is CASSSGRPMEKLFF.

V usage is TRBV30 and J usage is TRBJ1-2; possibly TRBD1 for D (6 bases). Germline V gene lookup returns CDR1 GTSNPN and CDR2 SVGIG (reference sequence). Trimming removed 0 bases at V and 4 bases at J, with 12 bases between. The CDR3 is 14 residues long. As DNA, the CDR3 is TGTGCCTGGAGTGTACGGGGAGGGGGCTATGGCTACACCTTC. Encoded protein: CAWSVRGGGYGYTF.

The V gene is TRBV7-6, the J gene TRBJ2-1, with 9 bases fitting TRBD2. Germline CDR1 SGHVS, CDR2 FNYEAQ. This CDR3 is built from 18 residues. V was clipped by 2 bases and J by 0 bases; unmatched bases: 8. DNA for the CDR3: TGTGCCAGCAGCTTAAGTCCATTTAGCGGGAGCTCCTACAATGAGCAGTTCTTC. Its protein is CASSLSPFSGSSYNEQFF.

Only one count was recorded for this clone. V gene TRBV4-3 combines with J gene TRBJ2-6, with D perhaps TRBD1 (5 bases). Germline assignment: CDR1 LGHNA and CDR2 YSLEER. The V and J ends lost 4 bases and 0 bases respectively, with 13 bases between them. This CDR3 contains 17 residues. CDR3 residues: CASSLMTASSGANVLTF. The CDR3 coding sequence is TGCGCCAGCAGCCTTATGACAGCCTCCTCTGGGGCCAACGTCCTGACTTTC.

CDR3 protein: CASSISHRVSNQPQHF. CDR3 bases: TGTGCCAGTAGTATATCTCACAGGGTAAGCAATCAGCCCCAGCATTTT. V is TRBV19 and J is TRBJ1-5; a possible D gene is TRBD1 (6 bases). The germline CDR1 and CDR2 sequences are LNHDA and SQIVND (reference sequence). V was shortened by 2 bases and J by 1 base, with 12 bases between the two germline ends. This CDR3 is 16 amino acids long.

This clone was detected once. The CDR3 loop reads CASNKPGQGASGYTF. CDR3 nucleotides: TGTGCCAGCAATAAACCGGGACAGGGGGCGTCTGGCTACACCTTC. V usage is TRBV6-5 and J usage is TRBJ1-2; 12 nucleotides align to TRBD1. CDR3 length: 15 residues. V shed 7 bases and J 7 bases; nucleotides not matched to a gene: 10. In germline, CDR1 is MNHEY, CDR2 SVGAGI.

This clone was observed a single time. This rearrangement joins TRBV7-2 to TRBJ1-3; 7 nucleotides line up with TRBD1. CDR3 length: 16 amino acids. CDR1 is SGHTA and CDR2 is FQGNSA in the germline V gene. V was clipped by 5 bases and J by 11 bases; unmatched bases: 18. The CDR3 region has the DNA TGTGCCAGCAGCCCCCCATTACAAGGGGGCGCATGCCCCATATATTTT. It translates to CASSPPLQGGACPIYF.

The DNA for the CDR3 is TGTGCCCTAGATACGCAGTATTTT. Its protein product is CALDTQYF. The V gene is TRBV5-4, the J gene TRBJ2-3, with D hard to call. Trimming took off 10 bases at V and 5 bases at J, with 2 bases between the two ends. Germline values: CDR1 SGHNT, CDR2 YYREEE (reference sequence). The CDR3 runs 8 residues.

CDR3 protein: CASTPGDSRYGYTF. In nucleotides, the CDR3 is TGTGCCAGCACCCCGGGGGACAGTCGCTATGGCTACACCTTC. The rearrangement links TRBV28 to TRBJ1-2; 7 bases match TRBD1. Looked up from germline, CDR1 is MDHEN and CDR2 is SYDVKM. Trimming at V came to 7 bases and at J to 4 bases, leaving 9 bases not matched to a gene. The CDR3 sequence is 14 residues long.

This clone was counted a single time. The CDR3 nucleotides are TGTGCCAGCAGGAAACAGGGGGCGGTTGAAAAACTGTTTTTT. Translating gives CASRKQGAVEKLFF. The genes are TRBV2 and TRBJ1-4, with 9 bases fitting TRBD1. The CDR3 contains 14 residues. V lost 6 bases to trimming and J lost 7 bases; unmatched junction nucleotides: 6. Germline assignment: CDR1 SNHLY and CDR2 FYNNEI.

The genes are TRBV11-2 and TRBJ1-2, with D hard to call. Germline V CDR1 and CDR2: SGHAT, FQNNGV. The CDR3 extends over 12 amino acids. V shed 5 bases and J shed 5 bases, with 9 bases lying between them. Here the CDR3 DNA reads TGTGCCAGCAGCCAACACCGATATGGCTACACCTTC. Its protein product is CASSQHRYGYTF.

The chain has TRBV10-2 and TRBJ1-2, with 10 bases that match TRBD1. Looked up from germline, CDR1 is WSHSY and CDR2 is SAAADI. The CDR3 loop spans 14 amino acids. J was trimmed by 7 bases and V by 5 bases; bases with no gene match: 7. DNA of the CDR3: TGCGCCAGCAGTTCGACAGGGGGCTCTTCTGGCTACACCTTC. Translated: CASSSTGGSSGYTF.